The 21 T cell receptor beta chains below come from one sample, sequenced in a study of T cells in localized non-small cell lung cancer. Sequencing was performed with immunoSEQ multiplex PCR; in TCRdb, only in-frame clones are kept and a portion is missing. This sample has a few thousand clones, with under 55% found just once. Sequenced material: lymph node tissue, taken before any cancer treatment. The receptors come from a woman aged 18 to 49 with stage I lung adenocarcinoma.

This sequence joins TRBV11-3 and TRBJ2-1; TRBD2 aligns across 7 bases. V was clipped by 5 bases and J by 0 bases; unmatched bases: 19. CDR3 length equals 20 residues. Per the germline V gene, CDR1 is SGHNT and CDR2 is YENEEA. This CDR3 reads CASSPDRFSERGHSYNEQFF. As DNA, the CDR3 is TGTGCCAGCAGCCCGGACCGGTTTTCAGAGCGGGGTCACTCCTACAATGAGCAGTTCTTC.

A few counts support this clone. The chain has TRBV11-3 and TRBJ2-2; TRBD1 agrees at 7 bases. The CDR3 loop spans 14 amino acids. Looked up from germline, CDR1 is SGHNT and CDR2 is YENEEA. Unmatched junction bases numbered 7, after V lost 8 bases and J lost 4 bases. The CDR3 spells CASDRDRGTGELFF. CDR3 DNA: TGTGCCAGCGACCGGGACAGAGGCACCGGGGAGCTGTTTTTT.

This clone was counted between two and nine times. The rearrangement links TRBV1 to TRBJ1-2. TRBV1 corresponds to a pseudogene. The CDR3 runs to 15 residues. The CDR3 protein is CASSPTVGGTYGYTF. The CDR3 region has the DNA TGCGCCAGCAGCCCCACGGTGGGGGGGACCTATGGCTACACCTTC.

The chain joins TRBV28 to TRBJ1-2; D remains unclear. Germline CDR1 is MDHEN and CDR2 is SYDVKM. The CDR3 is made up of 13 amino acids. Trimming stripped 3 bases from V and 3 bases from J, with 8 bases between. As DNA, the CDR3 is TGTGCCAGCAGTTTTCAGGTTTACTATGGCTACACCTTC. It specifies CASSFQVYYGYTF.

Concerning this clone: Read data end 1 residue before the CDR3 end; the end is taken from the germline J gene. This sequence joins TRBV10-3 and TRBJ2-7; D may be TRBD2 (5 bases). Trimming stripped 0 bases from V and 2 bases from J, with 11 bases between. CDR1 is ENHRY, CDR2 SYGVKD, per germline. The CDR3 runs 15 residues. CDR3 residues: CAISESGVGTYEQYF. The DNA read from the CDR3 is TGTGCCATCAGTGAGTCGGGAGTGGGGACCTACGAGCAGTAC.

This chain uses TRBV12-5 with TRBJ1-2; D gene unclear. The CDR3 sequence is 17 residues long. Germline lookup yields CDR1 LGHNT and CDR2 FRNRAP. Trimming removed 6 bases from V and 4 bases from J, with 24 bases in between. The CDR3 reads CASGPGYGEPLLYGYTF. The CDR3 DNA is TGTGCTAGTGGCCCCGGGTATGGGGAGCCACTACTCTATGGCTACACCTTC.

The rearrangement uses TRBV19 and TRBJ1-5; D is uncertain. The CDR3 sequence is 15 residues long. Trimming stripped 6 bases from V and 3 bases from J, with 15 bases between. Germline assignment: CDR1 LNHDA and CDR2 SQIVND (reference sequence). CDR3 coding DNA: TGTGCCAGTAGCTTCAAGCTTCACCTCAATCAGCCCCAGCATTTT. Amino acids: CASSFKLHLNQPQHF.

This clone was found a few times. The V and J genes are TRBV5-1 and TRBJ1-2, with 11 bases aligning to TRBD1. Germline values: CDR1 SGHRS, CDR2 YFSETQ. The CDR3 extends over 15 amino acids. J was trimmed by 11 bases and V by 4 bases; bases with no gene match: 13. CDR3 coding DNA: TGCGCCAGCAGCCAGGAAGGACAGGGGGCGAACGGTTACACCTTC. This encodes CASSQEGQGANGYTF.

V gene TRBV30 combines with J gene TRBJ1-3; 7 nucleotides match TRBD1. The germline gives CDR1 GTSNPN, CDR2 SVGIG (reference sequence). The CDR3 runs to 13 residues. V shed 5 bases, J shed 2 bases, and the junction held 3 bases outside the gene matches. CDR3 coding DNA: TGTGCCTGGTCACAGGGGACTGGAAACACCATATATTTT. The encoded protein is CAWSQGTGNTIYF.

The chain links TRBV29-1 to TRBJ1-2; the match to TRBD1 covers 10 bases. J lost 4 bases, V lost 3 bases, and 14 bases had no gene match. The CDR3 runs to 17 residues. Germline V gives CDR1 SQVTM, CDR2 ANQGSEA. The CDR3 sequence is CSVDKGGTGVSVYGYTF. The CDR3 region has the DNA TGCAGCGTTGACAAGGGCGGGACAGGGGTTTCGGTCTATGGCTACACCTTC.

This clone was recorded only once. The rearrangement joins TRBV30 to TRBJ2-1; D is possibly TRBD1 (6 bases). From germline, CDR1 is GTSNPN and CDR2 SVGIG (reference sequence). V lost 1 base and J lost 10, with 11 bases in between. This CDR3 region has 12 residues. CDR3 sequence (DNA): TGTGCCTGGAGTGAGAGGGGGAGAGAGCAGTTCTTC. Protein product: CAWSERGREQFF.

This sequence joins TRBV19 and TRBJ1-1; the D is unclear. This CDR3 contains 12 residues. Germline V lookup: CDR1 LNHDA, CDR2 SQIVND (reference sequence). V lost 5 bases, J lost 1 base, and 5 bases lay in between. The CDR3 loop reads CASSQGNTEAFF. The CDR3 DNA reads as TGTGCCAGTAGTCAAGGGAACACTGAAGCTTTCTTT.

V usage is TRBV9 and J usage is TRBJ2-7, with 11 nucleotides matching TRBD2. V gave up 6 bases and J gave up 1 base; unmatched junction bases: 6. The CDR3 sequence is 15 residues long. Germline lookup yields CDR1 SGDLS and CDR2 YYNGEE. CDR3 region: CASKLAGERSYEQYF. In nucleotides, the CDR3 is TGTGCCAGCAAACTAGCGGGAGAACGGTCCTACGAGCAGTACTTC.

J is TRBJ1-2 and V is TRBV19; D not resolved. V lost 3 bases, J lost 7 bases, and 15 bases lay in between. Per the germline V gene, CDR1 is LNHDA and CDR2 is SQIVND (reference sequence). CDR3 size: 14 residues. This chain's CDR3 is CASSMRAEPGGYTF. The CDR3 DNA follows: TGTGCCAGTAGTATGCGAGCAGAGCCGGGTGGCTACACCTTC. Looking up the rest from reference TRBV19 and TRBJ1-2 gives the full variable domain: DGGITQSPKYLFRKEGQNVTLSCEQNLNHDAMYWYRQDPGQGLRLIYYSQIVNDFQKGDIAEGYSVSREKKESFPLTVTSAQKNPTAFYLCASSMRAEPGGYTFGSGTRLTVV.

This clone is labeled medium-sized (0.01 to 0.1%). This rearrangement joins TRBV4-1 to TRBJ1-3; D is unresolved. Germline CDR1 is MGHRA and CDR2 is YSYEKL. V lost 0 bases, J lost 0 bases, and 9 bases lay in between. The CDR3 is 16 residues long. As DNA, the CDR3 is TGCGCCAGCAGCCAAGATGGAGTGAACTCTGGAAACACCATATATTTT. Encoded protein: CASSQDGVNSGNTIYF.

This clone has just a few counts. V and J are TRBV9 and TRBJ2-2, with 11 bases that match TRBD1. V dropped 3 bases and J dropped 6; count of bases not matched to a gene: 1. Looked up from germline, CDR1 is SGDLS and CDR2 is YYNGEE. The CDR3 totals 14 residues. The CDR3 coding sequence is TGTGCCAGCAGCGCGGGACAGGGGGCCGGGGAGCTGTTTTTT. Its translation is CASSAGQGAGELFF.

J is TRBJ2-1 and V is TRBV9, with 9 positions matching TRBD2. V was clipped by 0 bases and J by 0 bases; unmatched bases: 7. CDR1 is SGDLS, CDR2 YYNGEE, per germline. This CDR3 has 18 residues. The CDR3 sequence: CASSVGPSGTRSYNEQFF. The CDR3 region has the DNA TGTGCCAGCAGCGTAGGGCCTAGCGGGACCCGCTCCTACAATGAGCAGTTCTTC. The full variable domain, with the rest looked up from reference TRBV9 and TRBJ2-1, is DSGVTQTPKHLITATGQRVTLRCSPRSGDLSVYWYQQSLDQGLQFLIQYYNGEERAKGNILERFSAQQFPDLHSELNLSSLELGDSALYFCASSVGPSGTRSYNEQFFGPGTRLTVL.

The chain couples TRBV5-1 to TRBJ1-3; weak D call: TRBD1 (6 bases). V lost 6 bases to trimming and J lost 0 bases, with 19 bases between them. The CDR3 consists of 17 residues. Germline CDR1 SGHRS, CDR2 YFSETQ. For the CDR3, the DNA is TGCGCCAGCACGCCGTCGGGGGGGACAATCTCTGGAAACACCATATATTTT. Translation: CASTPSGGTISGNTIYF.

This sequence joins TRBV19 and TRBJ1-3; the D is unclear. CDR1 is LNHDA and CDR2 is SQIVND in the germline V gene (reference sequence). The CDR3 spans 17 residues. Trimming took off 4 bases at V and 0 bases at J, with 16 bases between the two ends. The chain's CDR3 is CASSSPSSVSSGNTIYF. The CDR3 DNA reads TGTGCCAGTAGTAGCCCTTCATCGGTCTCCTCTGGAAACACCATATATTTT.

The CDR3 DNA follows: TGTGCCAGCTCACCGCCCGGGACTCGCGACACCGGGGAGCTGTTTTTT. This codes for CASSPPGTRDTGELFF. This chain uses TRBV18 with TRBJ2-2; D is perhaps TRBD2 (6 bases). The CDR3 has 16 amino acids. Trimming left V 3 bases short and J 3 bases short, with 14 bases between. CDR1 is KGHSH, CDR2 LQKENI, per germline.

The V and J genes are TRBV9 and TRBJ2-3; D is undetermined. Trimming stripped 4 bases from V and 4 bases from J, with 13 bases between. Per germline, CDR1 SGDLS and CDR2 YYNGEE. The CDR3 runs 14 residues. CDR3 in amino acids: CASSPHMGADTQYF. DNA for the CDR3: TGTGCCAGCAGCCCACACATGGGTGCAGATACGCAGTATTTT.